This TCR beta chain was identified in a study of shared clonotypes between healthy human individuals. V lost 1 base and J 2 bases, leaving 12 bases between the germline ends. The CDR3 runs to 15 residues. Germline CDR1 reads SGHNT; CDR2 reads YYREEE (reference sequence). Using immunoSEQ multiplex PCR, the repertoire was profiled, and TCRdb retains in-frame clones only, with some absent. The repertoire has about 1.1 million clones, more than 75% of them found once; the top ten carry 0.61%. The sequencing input was memory CD4+ T cells from PBMCs. Subset reported: CD45RA-negative fraction. This sequence originates from a man between 18 and 35 years old in good health. Some clones in this sample may be carry-over from other donors' samples. The chain recombines TRBV5-4 with TRBJ1-1, with D uncertain. The DNA of the CDR3 is TGTGCCAGCAGCTTGAACAGACTTATTAACACTGAAGCTTTCTTT. It yields the protein CASSLNRLINTEAFF.